What follows is one T cell receptor (beta chain) and its context. Its antigen is still unknown. This sample was included in a study of cytomegalovirus exposure and HLA in healthy donors. As for the study in general: About 80 million unique TCRs from HLA-typed donors were held in an early data release. Study findings and constraints: What a later analysis reportedly showed was that an Asian-associated ancestry cluster had fewer N-insertions than the approximately 700-donor mean. According to the study, around 160 TCR beta chains were cytomegalovirus-associated. Confirmation was obtained in vitro that a few CMV-associated chains are specific for CMV antigens.

The PCR contained 60 Vbeta and 13 Jbeta primers. Clones were sequenced by immunoSEQ multiplex PCR, and TCRdb holds only the in-frame ones, with some missing. The profile shows 170,000 or so clones, less than 90% of them singletons. CDR1 PRHDT and CDR2 FYEKMQ come from the germline V gene (reference sequence). With V trimmed by 5 bases and J by 3 bases, 16 bases remained unmatched. CDR3 length equals 17 residues. The receptor was isolated from a male donor in good health and CMV-seropositive. Input material: PBMCs. The chain combines TRBV13 with TRBJ2-7; the match to TRBD1 covers 7 bases. The CDR3 protein is CASSLGTAPGILYEQYF. The CDR3 coding sequence is TGTGCCAGCAGCCTCGGGACAGCACCGGGCATCCTCTACGAGCAGTACTTC. Full variable domain (remainder filled in from reference TRBV13 and TRBJ2-7): AAGVIQSPRHLIKEKRETATLKCYPIPRHDTVYWYQQGPGQDPQFLISFYEKMQSDKGSIPDRFSAQQFSDYHSELNMSSLELGDSALYFCASSLGTAPGILYEQYFGPGTRLTVT.